Listed below are T cell receptor beta chains from one sample, sequenced in a study of sequential checkpoint blockade in melanoma. Generated by immunoSEQ multiplex PCR, the TCRdb table keeps only in-frame clones and is missing some. The table has 2,000 to 2,500 clones, 20% seen once; the top ten hold roughly 20%. Here the sequenced sample was tumor tissue (inferred from file names), taken from a patient given nivolumab and ipilimumab in sequence. The receptor source for this set is a human donor with melanoma. Each CDR3 is given with its conserved first and last residue. Each record gives: J gene, V gene, D gene, clone size, CDR3 DNA, CDR3 protein. D genes are given only for firm matches. Expanded clones are given a class, and other clones once, few, many or no size at all.

>TRBJ2-5|TRBV12-5|-|few
TGTGCCAGCACGGAACAGATCCAAGAGACCCAGTACTTC
CASTEQIQETQYF
>TRBJ2-1|TRBV6-8|TRBD1|medium-sized
TGTGCCAGCAGTTACCGAAGCCCCGGTCGGGACAGGGTCTACAATGAGCAGTTCTTC
CASSYRSPGRDRVYNEQFF
>TRBJ1-5|TRBV11-3|-|medium-sized
TGTGCCAGCAGCCAATTTACCGATAGCAATCAGCCCCAGCATTTT
CASSQFTDSNQPQHF
>TRBJ1-2|TRBV1|-|-
TGCGCCAGCAGCCAAGGGACAGGGTCTGGCTACACCTTC
CASSQGTGSGYTF
>TRBJ2-6|TRBV29-1|-|-
TGCAGCGTTGAGGTTGGGGGCAGGGTAACCGCTGGGGCCAACGTCCTGACTTTC
CSVEVGGRVTAGANVLTF
>TRBJ1-5|TRBV19|-|-
TGTGCCAGTAGTATAGGTGTCGCCCCAGGTCAGCCCCAGCATTTT
CASSIGVAPGQPQHF
>TRBJ2-5|TRBV14|-|-
TGTGCCAGCAGCCAAGTCCGAGGGGAGACCCAGTACTTC
CASSQVRGETQYF
>TRBJ1-1|TRBV6-8|TRBD1|few
TGTGCCAGCAGGGGACAGGGGGGGATCACTGAAGCTTTCTTT
CASRGQGGITEAFF
>TRBJ1-6|TRBV10-2|-|-
TGCGCCAGCAGCCTAGGCGGCCCGGGAAGCTCCTATAATTCACCCCTCCACTTT
CASSLGGPGSSYNSPLHF
>TRBJ1-4|TRBV6-8|-|-
TGTGCCAGCTGTAGGCAGGGAGGTGAAGCTAATGAAAAACTGTTTTTT
CASCRQGGEANEKLFF
>TRBJ2-3|TRBV19|TRBD2|few
TGTGCCAGTAGTGGACTAGCGGGGGGCACAGATACGCAGTATTTT
CASSGLAGGTDTQYF
>TRBJ2-3|TRBV6-8|-|few
TGTGCCAGCAGTTACTCGGTTCCAGCGGGCACAGATACGCAGTATTTT
CASSYSVPAGTDTQYF
>TRBJ1-3|TRBV5-1|-|-
TGCGCCAGCAGCTTATTTATGTTTGGGCTGGGGAAGAGCTCTGGAAACACCATATATTTT
CASSLFMFGLGKSSGNTIYF
>TRBJ1-4|TRBV28|-|few
TGTGCCAGTACGACGCAGGCGAATGAAAAACTGTTTTTT
CASTTQANEKLFF
>TRBJ1-2|TRBV19|-|-
TGTGCCAGTAGTATGACGGACTGGGACCTAGGTAGCCTATCTGTCTATGGCTACACCTTC
CASSMTDWDLGSLSVYGYTF
>TRBJ1-2|TRBV11-3|-|many
TGTGCCAGCAGCTTTCAGTTCTCCGGGGGCTATGGCTACACCTTC
CASSFQFSGGYGYTF
>TRBJ2-1|TRBV5-1|TRBD2|-
TGCGCCAGCAAGGCTAGCGGTCCGTACAATGAGCAGTTCTTC
CASKASGPYNEQFF
>TRBJ1-2|TRBV9|-|medium-sized
TGTGCCAGCACGGGAATACAATATGGCTACACCTTC
CASTGIQYGYTF
>TRBJ1-1|TRBV5-1|-|once
TGCGCCAGCAGCTTGGAGGGGACGGCCCAGAACACTGAAGCTTTCTTT
CASSLEGTAQNTEAFF
>TRBJ2-7|TRBV6-8|TRBD1|few
TGTGCCAGCAGTGCCCGGGACAGGGCGGGTGAGCAGTACTTC
CASSARDRAGEQYF
>TRBJ1-1|TRBV6-8|-|-
TGTGCCAGCAGTTGGGAGCCTTGGGGGGCGGGGAACACTGAAGCTTTCTTT
CASSWEPWGAGNTEAFF
>TRBJ2-1|TRBV28|-|-
TGTGCCAGCAGTTTAAGGACCTCCCCTAACACGCACAATGAGCAGTTCTTC
CASSLRTSPNTHNEQFF
>TRBJ2-3|TRBV14|-|-
TGTGCCAGCAGCCATTCATCCAGGACCACAGATACGCAGTATTTT
CASSHSSRTTDTQYF
>TRBJ2-7|TRBV28|TRBD1|medium-sized
TGTGCCAGCAGTTCTCCCCGGGACAGGGTTCACGAGCAGTACTTC
CASSSPRDRVHEQYF
>TRBJ2-1|TRBV28|-|-
TGTGCCAGCAGTTCAGGGACCTACAATGAGCAGTTCTTC
CASSSGTYNEQFF
>TRBJ1-5|TRBV11-3|-|many
TGTGCCAGCAGCTTATGGGTTCAAAATCAGCCCCAGCATTTT
CASSLWVQNQPQHF
>TRBJ2-7|TRBV5-1|-|-
TGCGCCAGCAGGCCTCAATCCGTCCGGTCCGAGCAGTACTTC
CASRPQSVRSEQYF
>TRBJ2-5|TRBV11-3|TRBD1|many
TGTGCCAGCAGCTCAAATACAGGGGGCGCAGAGACCCAGTACTTC
CASSSNTGGAETQYF
>TRBJ2-1|TRBV11-3|TRBD2|many
TGTGCCAGCAGCTTAGTCTCCGGACTAGGCACCTACAATGAGCAGTTCTTC
CASSLVSGLGTYNEQFF
>TRBJ2-3|TRBV5-1|TRBD1|-
TGCGCCAGCAGTCGGGACAGTAGCACAGATACGCAGTATTTT
CASSRDSSTDTQYF
>TRBJ2-7|TRBV10-2|TRBD1|large
TGCGCCACCTCAGGGGGAATGATCTACGAGCAGTACTTC
CATSGGMIYEQYF
>TRBJ2-1|TRBV11-3|TRBD1|few
TGTGCCAGCAGCCCCGACAGGGGATGGGGGAATGAGCAGTTCTTC
CASSPDRGWGNEQFF
>TRBJ1-1|TRBV5-1|TRBD1|-
TGCGCCAGCAGCTGGGGGCAGACAGGGAGTGCTGAAGCTTTCTTT
CASSWGQTGSAEAFF
>TRBJ2-3|TRBV6-8|TRBD2|-
TGTGCCAGCAGTCGGGAGGTCGCACCTAGCACAGATACGCAGTATTTT
CASSREVAPSTDTQYF
>TRBJ1-1|TRBV6-8|TRBD1|few
TGTGCCTCTCGGACAGGGCCGAACACTGAAGCTTTCTTT
CASRTGPNTEAFF
>TRBJ2-2|TRBV11-3|TRBD1|medium-sized
TGTGCCAGCAGTAACCCAGGGGGCCACACCGGGGAGCTGTTTTTT
CASSNPGGHTGELFF
>TRBJ1-5|TRBV11-3|TRBD1|many
TGTGCCAGCAGCTTTGCGGACAGGTTAGATCAGCCCCAGCATTTT
CASSFADRLDQPQHF
>TRBJ1-6|TRBV30|-|-
TGTGCCTGGAGAACTGGGACGTATAATTCACCCCTCCACTTT
CAWRTGTYNSPLHF
>TRBJ1-2|TRBV5-1|-|-
TGCGCCAGCAGCTTAGCCGGGATAGACCTAGGCTACACCTTC
CASSLAGIDLGYTF
>TRBJ1-1|TRBV19|-|-
TGTGCCAGTAGTATCAGGGGCATGAACACTGAAGCTTTCTTT
CASSIRGMNTEAFF
>TRBJ2-3|TRBV11-3|-|few
TGTGCCAGCAGCCAGGGGGGGGCCTCGCGTTATACGCAGTATTTT
CASSQGGASRYTQYF
>TRBJ1-1|TRBV30|-|-
TGTGCCTGGAGTGTAATCCCAGGCGGCTCCACTGAAGCTTTCTTT
CAWSVIPGGSTEAFF
>TRBJ2-7|TRBV12-5|-|-
TGTGCTAGTGGTTCCCGTTTGTACGAGCAGTACTTC
CASGSRLYEQYF
>TRBJ1-4|TRBV18|-|few
TGTGCCAGCTCACGTCGTGACAGTAATGAAAAACTGTTTTTT
CASSRRDSNEKLFF
>TRBJ1-2|TRBV19|-|-
TGTGCCAGTAGTACATCAATGGGGGCTAACTATGGCTACACCTTC
CASSTSMGANYGYTF
>TRBJ1-5|TRBV30|-|-
TGTGCCTGGCGGTCGCAGGATCAGCCCCAGCATTTT
CAWRSQDQPQHF
>TRBJ1-2|TRBV7-1|TRBD1|many
TGTGCCAGCAGCCCGGGACAGGATTATGGCTACACCTTC
CASSPGQDYGYTF
>TRBJ2-1|TRBV10-2|TRBD2|-
TGCGCCAGCAGTGCGGCGGGGGGACGCTACAATGAGCAGTTCTTC
CASSAAGGRYNEQFF
>TRBJ2-5|TRBV28|-|few
TGTGCCAGCAGTTTACCTGCCGTTAGCGGTAAGAAACTTCTAAGACGGGAGACCCAGTACTTC
CASSLPAVSGKKLLRRETQYF
>TRBJ1-6|TRBV9|-|few
TGTGCCAGCAGCGTAGATCCAGGGACTAATTCACCCCTCCACTTT
CASSVDPGTNSPLHF
>TRBJ2-7|TRBV7-6|TRBD1|many
TGTGCCAGCAGCTTCAGGACAGGGGGCTCTAACGAGCAGTACTTC
CASSFRTGGSNEQYF
>TRBJ1-2|TRBV6-8|-|medium-sized
TGTGCCAGCAGTTACTCAGCCAGAAGGAACTATGGCTACACCTTC
CASSYSARRNYGYTF
>TRBJ1-1|TRBV5-1|TRBD1|-
TGCGCCAGCAGCTTGAATTTAGGGGGACAGGCGAACACTGAAGCTTTCTTT
CASSLNLGGQANTEAFF
>TRBJ2-1|TRBV29-1|-|-
TGCAGCGTAAAGAAAGTCGCATCTTATAAATACAATGAGCAGTTCTTC
CSVKKVASYKYNEQFF